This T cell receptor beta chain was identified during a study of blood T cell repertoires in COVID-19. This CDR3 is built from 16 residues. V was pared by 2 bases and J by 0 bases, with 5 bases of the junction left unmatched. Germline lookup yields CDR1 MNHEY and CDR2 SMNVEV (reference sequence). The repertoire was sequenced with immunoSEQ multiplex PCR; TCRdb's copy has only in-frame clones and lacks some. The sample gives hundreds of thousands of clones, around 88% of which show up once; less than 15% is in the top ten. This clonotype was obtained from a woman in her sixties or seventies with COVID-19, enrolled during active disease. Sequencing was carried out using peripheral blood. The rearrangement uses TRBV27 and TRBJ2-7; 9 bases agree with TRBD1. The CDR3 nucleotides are TGTGCCAGCAGTTTACACAGGGGGCTTACCTCCTACGAGCAGTACTTC. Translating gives CASSLHRGLTSYEQYF.